The 20 T cell receptor beta chains given below trace back to one sample, sequenced in a study of blood T cell repertoires in COVID-19. Clones were read by immunoSEQ multiplex PCR, and TCRdb kept only the in-frame ones, dropping some. Of under 300,000 clones listed, around nine tenths are singletons. Input material: peripheral blood. The receptors originated from a woman aged 70-85 years with active or convalescent COVID-19.

In its sample, this clone was seen once. The V and J genes are TRBV25-1 and TRBJ1-2, with no clear D. The CDR3 totals 12 residues. Germline values: CDR1 MGHDK, CDR2 SYGVNS. Trimming removed 6 bases from V and 4 bases from J, with 9 bases in between. This CDR3 reads CASSGKAYGYTF. The DNA of the CDR3 is TGTGCCAGCAGCGGGAAGGCCTATGGCTACACCTTC.

The gene calls are TRBV7-9 and TRBJ2-3; tentatively, D is TRBD2 (5 bases). In germline, CDR1 is SEHNR, CDR2 FQNEAQ (reference sequence). The CDR3 has 14 residues. The V end was cut by 7 bases, the J end by 0 bases, with 11 bases between. CDR3 amino acids: CASNGLYSTDTQYF. Written as DNA, the CDR3 is TGTGCCAGCAACGGACTGTACAGCACAGATACGCAGTATTTT. Combining the CDR3 with reference TRBV7-9 and TRBJ2-3 gives the whole variable domain DTGVSQNPRHKITKRGQNVTFRCDPISEHNRLYWYRQTLGQGPEFLTYFQNEAQLEKSRLLSDRFSAERPKGSFSTLEIQRTEQGDSAMYLCASNGLYSTDTQYFGPGTRLTVL.

V gene TRBV10-3 combines with J gene TRBJ1-6; 7 positions agree with TRBD1. Germline CDR1 ENHRY, CDR2 SYGVKD. The CDR3 spans 13 residues. J lost 10 bases, V lost 6 bases, and 6 bases had no gene match. CDR3 bases: TGTGCCATCAGAACAGACAGGGAATCACCCCTCCACTTT. This sequence encodes CAIRTDRESPLHF.

V is TRBV7-2 and J is TRBJ1-3, with 10 positions matching TRBD1. Unmatched junction bases numbered 3, after V lost 5 bases and J lost 2 bases. There are 15 residues in the CDR3. CDR1 is SGHTA and CDR2 is FQGNSA in the germline V gene. The CDR3 protein is CASSLGTGAGNTIYF. In nucleotides, the CDR3 is TGTGCCAGCAGCCTGGGGACAGGGGCTGGAAACACCATATATTTT.

V and J are TRBV29-1 and TRBJ1-2; TRBD1 is a possible D gene (6 bases). CDR3 length: 13 residues. Trimming took off 4 bases at V and 2 bases at J, with 11 bases between the two ends. The germline CDR1 and CDR2 sequences are SQVTM and ANQGSEA. CDR3 bases: TGCAGCGTTGGACAGGCAAAAAACTATGGCTACACCTTC. Translated, it gives CSVGQAKNYGYTF.

The chain recombines TRBV6-6 with TRBJ1-1; D gene ambiguous. The V end was cut by 5 bases, the J end by 1 base, with 23 bases between. CDR1 is MNHNY and CDR2 is SVGAGI in the germline V gene (reference sequence). CDR3 length: 18 residues. CDR3 nucleotides: TGTGCCAGCAGTCCACCCCTGAGACTCAGCCTGAGGAACACTGAAGCTTTCTTT. This translates into CASSPPLRLSLRNTEAFF.

Only one count was recorded for this clone. The chain links TRBV11-2 to TRBJ1-2, with a tentative D call TRBD1 (6 bases). Trimming shortened V by 5 bases and J by 4 bases, and 14 bases separated the two germline ends. In germline, CDR1 is SGHAT, CDR2 FQNNGV. The CDR3 runs 14 residues. CDR3 bases: TGTGCCAGCAGCATACAGGGATTCTCCTATGGCTACACCTTC. Amino acid sequence: CASSIQGFSYGYTF.

In this sample, this clone turned up once. The CDR3 DNA is TGTGCCAGCAGGCAACACAGGGGGGTGGGAAAACTCCAAGAGACCCAGTACTTC. This sequence encodes CASRQHRGVGKLQETQYF. The rearrangement links TRBV28 to TRBJ2-5; the match to TRBD1 covers 8 bases. The germline CDR1 and CDR2 sequences are MDHEN and SYDVKM. With V trimmed by 6 bases and J by 1 base, 16 bases remained unmatched. This CDR3 spans 18 amino acids.

CDR3 in DNA: TGTGCCAGCAGCCAGCAGGGGAATTCCTACAATGAGCAGTTCTTC. Its protein is CASSQQGNSYNEQFF. The gene calls are TRBV4-2 and TRBJ2-1, with D tentatively TRBD1 (6 bases). CDR3 size: 15 residues. Trimming cost V 3 bases and J 1 base, with 10 bases left between them. Germline CDR1 is LGHNA and CDR2 is YNFKEQ.

This clone was recorded once. The chain uses TRBV19 and TRBJ1-1; TRBD1 matches 8 bases. The CDR3 runs to 13 residues. The J segment lost 7 bases and the V segment lost 3 bases, leaving 4 bases of the junction unmatched. The germline V gene encodes CDR1 LNHDA and CDR2 SQIVND (reference sequence). The CDR3 DNA follows: TGTGCCAGTAGTATGGACAGGGAGCTTGAAGCTTTCTTT. Translated: CASSMDRELEAFF.

The genes are TRBV10-2 and TRBJ2-3; D unresolved. The V gene's germline CDR1 is WSHSY and CDR2 SAAADI. This CDR3 has 13 residues. V was shortened by 3 bases and J by 2 bases, with 6 bases between the two germline ends. The CDR3 region is CASSEIFTDTQYF. For the CDR3, the DNA is TGCGCCAGCAGTGAAATCTTCACAGATACGCAGTATTTT.

The J gene is TRBJ2-1, the V gene TRBV4-1, with D possibly matching TRBD2 (5 bases). With 3 bases removed from V and 9 bases from J, the gap between germline ends came to 24 bases. The CDR3 is 17 amino acids. Germline loops: CDR1 MGHRA, CDR2 YSYEKL. The CDR3: CASSQTPPSGILTEQFF. The CDR3, as DNA: TGCGCCAGCAGCCAGACCCCCCCTTCGGGAATCCTTACTGAGCAGTTCTTC.

This chain uses TRBV10-3 with TRBJ2-2; 9 nucleotides align to TRBD1. Germline loops: CDR1 ENHRY, CDR2 SYGVKD. CDR3 length: 13 amino acids. J lost 6 bases, V lost 7 bases, and 3 bases had no gene match. CDR3 DNA sequence: TGTGCCATCAAGGGACAGGGCGCCGGGGAGCTGTTTTTT. This codes for CAIKGQGAGELFF.

The genes are TRBV29-1 and TRBJ2-7; D is perhaps TRBD2 (6 bases). There are 12 residues in the CDR3. Germline lookup yields CDR1 SQVTM and CDR2 ANQGSEA. Trimming cost V 6 bases and J 2 bases, with 11 bases left between them. This CDR3 is CSVGRGTYEQYF. CDR3 nucleotides: TGCAGCGTGGGGCGGGGAACCTACGAGCAGTACTTC.

This clone was recorded a few times. The chain links TRBV2 to TRBJ2-3; D not resolved. The CDR3 totals 14 residues. The ends were cut back, 4 bases at V and 3 bases at J, with 11 bases in the middle. The germline CDR1 and CDR2 sequences are SNHLY and FYNNEI. In nucleotides, the CDR3 is TGTGCCAGCAGTGGGCAGGTCGTAACAGATACGCAGTATTTT. Encoded protein: CASSGQVVTDTQYF.

This chain connects TRBV7-2 to TRBJ1-3; D unresolved. V lost 5 bases and J lost 0, with 14 bases in between. The germline V gene has CDR1 SGHTA and CDR2 FQGNSA. The CDR3 contains 16 residues. The CDR3 protein is CASSPMVGVSGNTIYF. The DNA of the CDR3 is TGTGCCAGCAGCCCCATGGTTGGAGTCTCTGGAAACACCATATATTTT.

The V and J genes are TRBV19 and TRBJ1-2; TRBD1 is a possible D gene (5 bases). The CDR3 consists of 17 residues. V lost 5 bases and J 4 bases, leaving 23 bases between the germline ends. Germline-derived CDR1 and CDR2 are LNHDA and SQIVND (reference sequence). CDR3 amino acids: CASSSPDVGAHGYGYTF. The CDR3 DNA reads TGTGCCAGTAGTTCTCCCGACGTAGGGGCGCATGGCTATGGCTACACCTTC.

The rearrangement uses TRBV6-1 and TRBJ2-3; the match to TRBD2 covers 10 bases. Trimming removed 2 bases from V and 4 bases from J; junction bases left unmatched: 9. Germline assignment: CDR1 MNHNS and CDR2 SASEGT. CDR3 length: 17 residues. The CDR3 loop is CASSERRASGGPDTQYF. The DNA of the CDR3 is TGTGCCAGCAGTGAAAGGAGGGCTAGCGGGGGTCCAGATACGCAGTATTTT.

The CDR3 DNA is TGTGCCAGCAGCTTTACCGGTGGGACAGGCACCGGGGAGCTGTTTTTT. Its translation is CASSFTGGTGTGELFF. The chain links TRBV7-9 to TRBJ2-2; TRBD1 matches 8 bases. CDR1 SEHNR and CDR2 FQNEAQ come from the germline V gene (reference sequence). Losses at the gene ends were 3 bases for V and 4 bases for J; bases not matched to a gene: 7. This CDR3 comprises 16 residues.

J is TRBJ2-3 and V is TRBV29-1; D is perhaps TRBD2 (6 bases). This CDR3 has 15 residues. The germline V and J ends were trimmed by 4 bases and 5 bases, with 19 bases remaining between them. CDR1 SQVTM and CDR2 ANQGSEA come from the germline V gene. The CDR3 DNA sequence: TGCAGCGTTGCCGGGACTTCCTCGGGGATAGATACGCAGTATTTT. This sequence encodes CSVAGTSSGIDTQYF.